The 3 T cell receptor beta chains below all came from one sample that was sequenced in a study of cytomegalovirus exposure and HLA in healthy donors. Primers: 60 Vbeta forward and 13 Jbeta reverse. Clones were sequenced by immunoSEQ multiplex PCR, and TCRdb holds only the in-frame ones, with some missing. The repertoire has approximately 170,000 clones, about 85% of them found once; the top ten carry 1% to 1.5%. Material: PBMCs. Receptors originate from a man aged 50 or older in good health and CMV-seropositive.

The J gene is TRBJ1-4, the V gene TRBV19, with TRBD1 matching 7 bases. Germline CDR1 reads LNHDA; CDR2 reads SQIVND (reference sequence). The V segment lost 4 bases and the J segment 4 bases; nucleotides outside the gene matches: 6. The CDR3 is 15 amino acids. The CDR3 DNA reads as TGTGCCAGTAGTACCGGGGACAGCCGTAATGAAAAACTGTTTTTT. Translated: CASSTGDSRNEKLFF.

This chain links TRBV30 with TRBJ1-1, with D hard to call. CDR1 and CDR2 from the germline V gene are GTSNPN and SVGIG (reference sequence). V was shortened by 2 bases and J by 7 bases, with 8 bases between the two germline ends. This CDR3 has 11 residues. CDR3 region: CAWSSGIEAFF. The CDR3, as DNA: TGTGCCTGGAGTTCCGGGATTGAAGCTTTCTTT.

J is TRBJ2-2 and V is TRBV7-2, with TRBD2 identical over 15 bases. CDR1 is SGHTA and CDR2 is FQGNSA in the germline V gene. The CDR3 length is 17 residues. J gave up 8 bases and V 5 bases, and 9 bases lay outside the gene matches. CDR3 bases: TGTGCCAGCAGCCCCAGCGGACTAGCGGGGGGGCTTGGGGAGCTGTTTTTT. Encoded protein: CASSPSGLAGGLGELFF.